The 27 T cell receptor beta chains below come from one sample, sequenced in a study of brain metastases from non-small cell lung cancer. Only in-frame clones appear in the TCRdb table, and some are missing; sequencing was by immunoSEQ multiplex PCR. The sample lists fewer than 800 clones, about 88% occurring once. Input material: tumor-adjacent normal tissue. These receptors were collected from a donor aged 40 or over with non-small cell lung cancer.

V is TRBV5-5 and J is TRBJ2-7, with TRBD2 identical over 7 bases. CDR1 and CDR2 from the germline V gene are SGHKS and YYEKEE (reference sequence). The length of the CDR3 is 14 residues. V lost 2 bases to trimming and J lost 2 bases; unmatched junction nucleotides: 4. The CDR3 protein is CASSLRREAYEQYF. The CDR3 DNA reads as TGTGCCAGCAGCTTACGACGGGAGGCCTACGAGCAGTACTTC.

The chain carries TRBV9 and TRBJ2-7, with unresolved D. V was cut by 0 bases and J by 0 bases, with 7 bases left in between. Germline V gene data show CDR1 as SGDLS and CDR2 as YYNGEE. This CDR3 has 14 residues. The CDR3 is CASSVGDSSYEQYF. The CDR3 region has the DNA TGTGCCAGCAGCGTAGGCGATAGCTCCTACGAGCAGTACTTC. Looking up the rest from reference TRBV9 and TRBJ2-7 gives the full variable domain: DSGVTQTPKHLITATGQRVTLRCSPRSGDLSVYWYQQSLDQGLQFLIQYYNGEERAKGNILERFSAQQFPDLHSELNLSSLELGDSALYFCASSVGDSSYEQYFGPGTRLTVT.

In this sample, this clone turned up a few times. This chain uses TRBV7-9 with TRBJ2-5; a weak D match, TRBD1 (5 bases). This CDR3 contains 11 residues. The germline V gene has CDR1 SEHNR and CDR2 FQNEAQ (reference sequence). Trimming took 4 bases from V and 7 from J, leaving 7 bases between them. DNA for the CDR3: TGTGCCAGCAGCTCCACAGGGACCCAGTACTTC. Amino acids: CASSSTGTQYF.

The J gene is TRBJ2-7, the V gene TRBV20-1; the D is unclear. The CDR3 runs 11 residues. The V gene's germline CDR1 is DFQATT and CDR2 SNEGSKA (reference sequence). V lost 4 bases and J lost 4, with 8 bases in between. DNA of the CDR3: TGCAGTGCTAATCCGTATTACGAGCAGTACTTC. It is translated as CSANPYYEQYF.

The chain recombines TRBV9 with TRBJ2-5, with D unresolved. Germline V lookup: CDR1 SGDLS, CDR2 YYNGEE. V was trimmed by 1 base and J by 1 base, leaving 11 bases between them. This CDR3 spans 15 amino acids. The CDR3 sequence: CASSVSLTFQETQYF. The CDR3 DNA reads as TGTGCCAGCAGCGTATCTTTAACGTTCCAAGAGACCCAGTACTTC.

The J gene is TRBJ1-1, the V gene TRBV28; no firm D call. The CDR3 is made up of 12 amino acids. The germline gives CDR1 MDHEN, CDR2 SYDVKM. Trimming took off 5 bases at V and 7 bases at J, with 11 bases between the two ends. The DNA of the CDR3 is TGTGCCAGCAGTAGGACTTGGTTTGAAGCTTTCTTT. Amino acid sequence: CASSRTWFEAFF.

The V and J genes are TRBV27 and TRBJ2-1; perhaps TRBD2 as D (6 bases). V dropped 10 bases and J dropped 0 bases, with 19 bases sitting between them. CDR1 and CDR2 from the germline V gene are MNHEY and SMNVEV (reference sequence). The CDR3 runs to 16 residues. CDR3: CATLSGTQSSYNEQFF. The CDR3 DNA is TGTGCCACTCTATCCGGGACTCAGAGCTCCTACAATGAGCAGTTCTTC.

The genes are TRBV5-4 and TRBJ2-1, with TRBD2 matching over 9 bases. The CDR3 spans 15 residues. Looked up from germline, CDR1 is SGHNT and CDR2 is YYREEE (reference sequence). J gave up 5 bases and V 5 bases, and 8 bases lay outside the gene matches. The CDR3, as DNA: TGTGCCAGCAGTGATGCGGGAGGGCTAAACAATGAGCAGTTCTTC. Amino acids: CASSDAGGLNNEQFF.

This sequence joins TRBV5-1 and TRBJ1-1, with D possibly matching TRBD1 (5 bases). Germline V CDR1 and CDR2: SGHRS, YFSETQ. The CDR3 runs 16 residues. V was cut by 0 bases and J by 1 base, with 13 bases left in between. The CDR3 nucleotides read TGCGCCAGCAGCTTGGCGGGCGGCGGGGGGAACACTGAAGCTTTCTTT. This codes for CASSLAGGGGNTEAFF. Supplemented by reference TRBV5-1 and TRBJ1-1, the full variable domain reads KAGVTQTPRYLIKTRGQQVTLSCSPISGHRSVSWYQQTPGQGLQFLFEYFSETQRNKGNFPGRFSGRQFSNSRSEMNVSTLELGDSALYLCASSLAGGGGNTEAFFGQGTRLTVV.

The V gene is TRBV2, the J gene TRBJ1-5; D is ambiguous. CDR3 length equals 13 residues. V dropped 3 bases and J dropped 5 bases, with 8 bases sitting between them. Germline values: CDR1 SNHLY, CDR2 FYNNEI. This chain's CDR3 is CASSEGGDQPQHF. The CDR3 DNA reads TGTGCCAGCAGTGAGGGCGGGGATCAGCCCCAGCATTTT.

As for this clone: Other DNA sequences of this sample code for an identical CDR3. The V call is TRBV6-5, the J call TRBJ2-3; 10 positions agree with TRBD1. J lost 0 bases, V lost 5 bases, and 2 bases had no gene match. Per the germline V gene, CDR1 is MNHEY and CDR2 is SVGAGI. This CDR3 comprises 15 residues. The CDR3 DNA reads TGTGCCAGCAGTAGACAGGGGGCGAGCACAGATACGCAGTATTTT. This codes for CASSRQGASTDTQYF.

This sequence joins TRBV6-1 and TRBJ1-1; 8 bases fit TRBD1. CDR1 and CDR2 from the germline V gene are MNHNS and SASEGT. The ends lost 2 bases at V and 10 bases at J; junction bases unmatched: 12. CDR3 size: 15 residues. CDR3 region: CASSETEADRARAFF. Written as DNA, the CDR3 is TGTGCCAGCAGTGAAACAGAGGCGGACAGGGCGAGAGCTTTCTTT.

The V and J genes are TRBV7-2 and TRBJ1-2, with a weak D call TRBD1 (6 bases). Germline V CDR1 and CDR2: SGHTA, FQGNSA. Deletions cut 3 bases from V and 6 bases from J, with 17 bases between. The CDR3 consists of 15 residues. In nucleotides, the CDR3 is TGTGCCAGCAGCTTCCCGGGGAGGGGGAAGGATGGCTACACCTTC. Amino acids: CASSFPGRGKDGYTF.

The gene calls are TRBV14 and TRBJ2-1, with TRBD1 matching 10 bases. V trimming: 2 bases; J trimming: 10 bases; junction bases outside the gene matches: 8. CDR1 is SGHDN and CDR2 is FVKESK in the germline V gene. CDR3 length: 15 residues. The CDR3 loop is CASSQLTGGAGEQFF. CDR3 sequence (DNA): TGTGCCAGCAGCCAATTGACAGGGGGCGCGGGGGAGCAGTTCTTC.

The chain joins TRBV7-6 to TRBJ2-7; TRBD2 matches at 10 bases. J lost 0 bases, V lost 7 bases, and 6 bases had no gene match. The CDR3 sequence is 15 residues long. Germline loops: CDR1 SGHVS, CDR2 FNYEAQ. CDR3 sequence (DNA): TGTGCCAGCAATTTCGGGACTAGCGACTCCTACGAGCAGTACTTC. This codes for CASNFGTSDSYEQYF.

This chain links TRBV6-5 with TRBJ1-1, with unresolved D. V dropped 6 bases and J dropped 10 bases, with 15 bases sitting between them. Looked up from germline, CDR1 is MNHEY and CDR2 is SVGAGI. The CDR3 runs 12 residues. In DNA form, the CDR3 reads TGTGCCAGCAGCACCGACCTAGCCGGAGCTTTCTTT. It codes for CASSTDLAGAFF.

In nucleotides, the CDR3 is TGTGCCAGCAGCCCTGAGGGCTTAAACATTCAGTACTTC. This encodes CASSPEGLNIQYF. The chain carries TRBV3-1 (or the pseudogene TRBV3-2) and TRBJ2-4; the D gene is possibly TRBD2 (5 bases). The germline gives CDR1 LGHDT, CDR2 YNNKEL (reference sequence). This CDR3 has 13 residues. The ends were cut back, 4 bases at V and 6 bases at J, with 10 bases in the middle.

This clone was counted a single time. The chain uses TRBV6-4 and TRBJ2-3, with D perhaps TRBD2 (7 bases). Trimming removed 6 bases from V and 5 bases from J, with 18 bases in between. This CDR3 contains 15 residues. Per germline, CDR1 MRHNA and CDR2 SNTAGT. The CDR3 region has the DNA TGTGCCAGCAGCGCGGCTAGCGGAGGGGGAGATACGCAGTATTTT. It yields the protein CASSAASGGGDTQYF.

CDR3 in DNA: TGTGCTAGTGGTTTGGACTACTATGGCTACACCTTC. Protein product: CASGLDYYGYTF. V usage is TRBV12-5 and J usage is TRBJ1-2, with no clear D. V lost 1 base to trimming and J lost 3 bases, with 3 bases between them. The CDR3 covers 12 residues. Looked up from germline, CDR1 is LGHNT and CDR2 is FRNRAP.

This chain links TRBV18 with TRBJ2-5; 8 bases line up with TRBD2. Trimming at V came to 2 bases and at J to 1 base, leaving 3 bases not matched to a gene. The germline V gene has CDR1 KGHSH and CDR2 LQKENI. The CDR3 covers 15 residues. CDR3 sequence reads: CASSPDGLAQETQYF. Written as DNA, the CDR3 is TGTGCCAGCTCACCAGATGGACTAGCCCAAGAGACCCAGTACTTC.

The CDR3: CASSLGQGGYEQYF. The CDR3 DNA reads as TGTGCCAGCAGTCTTGGACAGGGGGGATACGAGCAGTACTTC. The V gene is TRBV27, the J gene TRBJ2-7, with 10 bases aligning to TRBD1. Per the germline V gene, CDR1 is MNHEY and CDR2 is SMNVEV (reference sequence). CDR3 length: 14 amino acids. The V and J ends lost 5 bases and 4 bases, in that order; junction bases with no gene match: 5.

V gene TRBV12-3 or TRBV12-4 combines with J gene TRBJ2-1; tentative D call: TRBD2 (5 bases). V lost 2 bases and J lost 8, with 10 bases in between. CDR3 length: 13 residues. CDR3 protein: CASSLHGVDEQFF. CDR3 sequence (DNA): TGTGCCAGCAGTTTACACGGGGTCGATGAGCAGTTCTTC.

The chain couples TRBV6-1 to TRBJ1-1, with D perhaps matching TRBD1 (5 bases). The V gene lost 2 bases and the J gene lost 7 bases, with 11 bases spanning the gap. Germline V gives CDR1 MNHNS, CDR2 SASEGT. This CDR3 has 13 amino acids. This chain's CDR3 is CASSEFDRLEAFF. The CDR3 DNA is TGTGCCAGCAGTGAATTTGACAGACTTGAAGCTTTCTTT.

In DNA form, the CDR3 reads TGTGCCAGCAGCCAAGAAACCCAACTCGCGGGAGTTTTTACCGGGGAGCTGTTTTTT. Amino acid sequence: CASSQETQLAGVFTGELFF. The rearrangement links TRBV3-1 (or the pseudogene TRBV3-2) to TRBJ2-2, with TRBD2 matching over 7 bases. J gave up 5 bases and V 0 bases, and 15 bases lay outside the gene matches. Looked up from germline, CDR1 is LGHDT and CDR2 is YNNKEL (reference sequence). CDR3 length: 19 residues.

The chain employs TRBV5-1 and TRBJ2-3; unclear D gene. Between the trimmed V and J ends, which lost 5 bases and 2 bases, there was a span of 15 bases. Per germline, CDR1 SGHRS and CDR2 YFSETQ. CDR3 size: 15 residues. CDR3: CASRLLGMSTDTQYF. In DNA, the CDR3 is TGCGCCAGCAGACTTCTAGGGATGTCCACAGATACGCAGTATTTT.

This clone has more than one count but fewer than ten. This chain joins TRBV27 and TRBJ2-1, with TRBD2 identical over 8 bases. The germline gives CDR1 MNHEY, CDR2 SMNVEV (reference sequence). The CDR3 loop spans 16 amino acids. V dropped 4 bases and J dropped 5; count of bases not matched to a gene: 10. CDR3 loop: CASSSPRLARNNEQFF. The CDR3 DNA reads TGTGCCAGCAGTTCCCCTAGACTAGCGCGTAACAATGAGCAGTTCTTC.

CDR3 coding DNA: TGTGCCAGCAGCCAAGATCCAACCACCGGGGAGCTGTTTTTT. Residues: CASSQDPTTGELFF. The rearrangement uses TRBV3-1 (or the pseudogene TRBV3-2) and TRBJ2-2, with D hard to call. Between the trimmed V and J ends, which lost 0 bases and 4 bases, there was a span of 6 bases. Germline CDR1 reads LGHDT; CDR2 reads YNNKEL (reference sequence). CDR3 length equals 14 residues.